The next 21 T cell receptor beta chains were all read from a single sample in a study of T cell repertoires in cytomegalovirus infection. Each CDR3 protein gets one entry after TCRdb re-called the reads with MiXCR. The sample gives about 830,000 distinct CDR3 sequences, 30% to 35% of which show up once; roughly 12% is in the top ten. These receptors have no identified antigens. The specimen comprised cultured CD8+ T cells from PBMCs, sampled from culture after CMV antigen stimulation. The receptors were gathered from a human donor in good health (CMV status not recorded). Some clones in this sample may be carry-over from other donors' samples.

This clonotype was counted many times. The rearrangement uses TRBV7-6 and TRBJ2-1, with 11 bases aligning to TRBD2. V lost 3 bases to trimming and J lost 8 bases; unmatched junction nucleotides: 15. Germline CDR1 SGHVS, CDR2 FNYEAQ. This CDR3 spans 18 amino acids. The CDR3, as DNA: TGTGCCAGCAGCTTGGGGGAGGGTGGACTAGCGGGCTTGGATGAGCAGTTCTTC. This translates into CASSLGEGGLAGLDEQFF.

This clonotype occurred once. The J gene is TRBJ1-6, the V gene TRBV4-1; 7 bases fit TRBD1. V was clipped by 2 bases and J by 8 bases; unmatched bases: 9. The germline V gene has CDR1 MGHRA and CDR2 YSYEKL. This CDR3 has 16 amino acids. In nucleotides, the CDR3 is TGCGCCAGCAGCCAAATAAAGGGGGCGGATGATTCACCCCTCCACTTT. Translation gives CASSQIKGADDSPLHF.

The chain links TRBV14 to TRBJ2-4; a possible D gene is TRBD1 (6 bases). This CDR3 is built from 16 residues. Germline CDR1 reads SGHDN; CDR2 reads FVKESK. V lost 3 bases and J lost 1, with 13 bases in between. The CDR3 here is CASSHPSGDAKNIQYF. The CDR3 region has the DNA TGTGCCAGCAGCCACCCTTCAGGGGACGCCAAAAACATTCAGTACTTC.

Details on this clonotype: A single base separates this from a much larger clone, so it may be a read error. This chain links TRBV12-5 with TRBJ2-2; D ambiguous. The ends were cut back, 1 base at V and 3 bases at J, with 12 bases in the middle. Germline V gives CDR1 LGHNT, CDR2 FRNRAP. The CDR3 consists of 16 residues. CDR3 residues: CASGLDWADYTGELFF. CDR3 nucleotide sequence: TGTGCTAGTGGTTTGGACTGGGCCGATTACACCGGGGAGCTGTTTTTT.

In this sample, this clonotype turned up many times. The V gene is TRBV7-6, the J gene TRBJ2-7, with TRBD2 identical over 11 bases. The junction had 4 bases not matched to a gene; V was cut back by 5 bases and J by 4 bases. Looked up from germline, CDR1 is SGHVS and CDR2 is FNYEAQ. This CDR3 is 14 amino acids long. In DNA form, the CDR3 reads TGTGCCAGCAGCCCCGGGACTAGCGGATACGAGCAGTACGTC. It yields the protein CASSPGTSGYEQYV.

This clonotype was found a few times. The V call is TRBV7-6, the J call TRBJ2-3; 7 bases are shared with TRBD1. Germline loops: CDR1 SGHVS, CDR2 FNYEAQ. CDR3 size: 15 residues. V trimming: 6 bases; J trimming: 2 bases; junction bases outside the gene matches: 8. The CDR3 region is CASSPGTVHTDTQYF. In DNA, the CDR3 is TGTGCCAGCAGTCCCGGGACAGTACACACAGATACGCAGTATTTT.

The chain uses TRBV29-1 and TRBJ1-1; a possible D gene is TRBD1 (5 bases). Per germline, CDR1 SQVTM and CDR2 ANQGSEA. This CDR3 contains 13 residues. The V and J ends lost 2 bases and 1 base respectively, with 8 bases between them. The CDR3 loop reads CSVETGQNTEAFF. Here the CDR3 DNA reads TGCAGCGTTGAAACAGGACAGAACACTGAAGCTTTCTTT.

V is TRBV2 and J is TRBJ2-7; TRBD2 aligns across 9 bases. The CDR3 length is 15 residues. V lost 3 bases and J lost 2; bases outside the gene matches: 5. The V gene's germline CDR1 is SNHLY and CDR2 FYNNEI. CDR3 DNA sequence: TGTGCCAGCAGTGATGAGCGGGGGGCGGCCTACGAGCAGTACGTC. Translation: CASSDERGAAYEQYV.

CDR3 nucleotides: TGTGCCAGCAGCTTATCGCGGGGGGGCCTTTTGATTGAGCAGTTCTTC. Its protein is CASSLSRGGLLIEQFF. The V call is TRBV11-1, the J call TRBJ2-1; 9 bases line up with TRBD2. The CDR3 contains 16 residues. V lost 2 bases, J lost 9 bases, and 11 bases stayed unmatched. Per the germline V gene, CDR1 is SGHAT and CDR2 is FQDESV (reference sequence).

The chain joins TRBV7-6 to TRBJ1-4; perhaps TRBD1 as D (6 bases). CDR1 is SGHVS and CDR2 is FNYEAQ in the germline V gene. The CDR3 loop spans 17 amino acids. The V gene lost 1 base and the J gene lost 0 bases, with 12 bases spanning the gap. CDR3 region: CASSLEAEGATNEKLFF. The CDR3 nucleotides read TGTGCCAGCAGCTTAGAGGCGGAGGGGGCAACTAATGAAAAACTGTTTTTT.

The chain uses TRBV19 and TRBJ2-1, with D possibly TRBD2 on 7 matching bases. The CDR3 loop spans 15 amino acids. Trimming took off 5 bases at V and 8 bases at J, with 19 bases between the two ends. Germline V gene sequence: CDR1 LNHDA, CDR2 SQIVND (reference sequence). The CDR3 DNA reads as TGTGCCAGTAGTGGGGGGGGGGCCAATTGGGATGAGCAGTTCTTC. Translation gives CASSGGGANWDEQFF.

The rearrangement uses TRBV19 and TRBJ2-2; 8 bases fit TRBD1. Germline lookup yields CDR1 LNHDA and CDR2 SQIVND (reference sequence). Losses at the gene ends were 5 bases for V and 4 bases for J; bases not matched to a gene: 6. The CDR3 sequence is 15 residues long. The CDR3 region has the DNA TGTGCCAGTAGTTCGACAGGGGCGGGCACCGGGGAGCTGTTTTTT. Its translation is CASSSTGAGTGELFF.

The chain employs TRBV10-3 and TRBJ2-1, with 8 bases matching TRBD1. The length of the CDR3 is 19 residues. Germline V gene lookup returns CDR1 ENHRY and CDR2 SYGVKD. The J segment lost 9 bases and the V segment lost 3 bases, leaving 22 bases of the junction unmatched. CDR3 in DNA: TGTGCCATCAGTGACCCTTCTTTATCAGACAGGGGTCCTTCCCGTGAGCAGTTCTTC. It translates to CAISDPSLSDRGPSREQFF.

The chain links TRBV28 to TRBJ2-2, with TRBD2 matching over 7 bases. Trimming at V came to 6 bases and at J to 2 bases, leaving 9 bases not matched to a gene. This CDR3 spans 16 amino acids. CDR1 and CDR2 from the germline V gene are MDHEN and SYDVKM. The CDR3 loop reads CASSRYGGTNTGELFF. The CDR3 nucleotides read TGTGCCAGCAGCCGATACGGGGGGACCAACACCGGGGAGCTGTTTTTT.

This clonotype occurred a few times. The chain recombines TRBV5-1 with TRBJ1-1; TRBD1 matches 8 bases. From germline, CDR1 is SGHRS and CDR2 YFSETQ. CDR3 length: 16 amino acids. V was pared by 4 bases and J by 1 base, with 9 bases of the junction left unmatched. The CDR3 coding sequence is TGCGCCAGCAGCCCCGGGACAGGCGAAGCGAACACTGAAGCTTTCTTT. It specifies CASSPGTGEANTEAFF.

This clonotype showed up many times. This chain joins TRBV10-3 and TRBJ1-2; the D gene is possibly TRBD1 (5 bases). This CDR3 spans 16 amino acids. Germline V gives CDR1 ENHRY, CDR2 SYGVKD. Trimming shortened V by 7 bases and J by 4 bases, and 22 bases separated the two germline ends. The CDR3 region has the DNA TGTGCCATCACAATCACCCAAGGGGAGGGGAGCTATGGCTACACCTTC. Residues: CAITITQGEGSYGYTF.

This clonotype appeared many times. The chain links TRBV7-2 to TRBJ2-5; TRBD2 matches 7 bases. V shed 5 bases and J 2 bases; nucleotides not matched to a gene: 11. CDR3 size: 16 residues. In germline, CDR1 is SGHTA, CDR2 FQGNSA. The CDR3 sequence is CASSQGVGDYQETQYF. The CDR3 DNA follows: TGTGCCAGCAGCCAAGGGGTTGGGGACTATCAAGAGACCCAGTACTTC.

This chain uses TRBV7-9 with TRBJ2-7, with 9 bases lining up with TRBD2. CDR3 size: 15 residues. From germline, CDR1 is SEHNR and CDR2 FQNEAQ (reference sequence). With 3 bases clipped from V and 3 bases from J, the junction kept 6 bases outside the gene matches. The CDR3 reads CASSLGLAANYEQYF. CDR3 bases: TGTGCCAGCAGCTTGGGACTAGCTGCCAACTACGAGCAGTACTTC.

The V and J genes are TRBV11-1 and TRBJ2-1, with 9 positions matching TRBD1. The CDR3 spans 15 residues. J gave up 6 bases and V 5 bases, and 8 bases lay outside the gene matches. The V gene's germline CDR1 is SGHAT and CDR2 FQDESV (reference sequence). The CDR3 coding sequence is TGTGCCAGCAGCCTCGGGACAGGGTGGGTCAATGAGCAGTTCTTC. This gives the protein CASSLGTGWVNEQFF.

This clonotype has only a few counts. The chain joins TRBV23-1 to TRBJ1-4; the D is unclear. TRBV23-1 is classed as an ORF, of uncertain function. The CDR3 length is 18 residues. The V gene lost 4 bases and the J gene lost 1 base, with 19 bases spanning the gap. The CDR3 coding sequence is TGCGCCAGCAGTCGAAGCGGGCTCCAAAGAGGAACTAATGAAAAACTGTTTTTT. Encoded protein: CASSRSGLQRGTNEKLFF.

The chain carries TRBV5-4 and TRBJ1-3; D is perhaps TRBD1 (5 bases). V was cut by 4 bases and J by 6 bases, with 14 bases left in between. Germline V gene sequence: CDR1 SGHNT, CDR2 YYREEE (reference sequence). The CDR3 is 14 residues long. CDR3 coding DNA: TGTGCCAGCAGCGGCGCGGGGACTCCAAACACCATATATTTT. Its protein is CASSGAGTPNTIYF.